This TCR beta chain derives from a study of blood T cells in healthy people across ages. Study-level points and caveats: The study lacked donor CMV status, which possibly confounded expanded clonotype changes. Using unsorted PBMCs precluded a conclusive naive versus antigen-experienced comparison. More naive CD4+ cells and higher diversity marked long-lived donors relative to aged donors.

Turning to this clonotype: Its antigen is still unknown.

Trimming cost V 0 bases and J 4 bases, with 18 bases left between them. Germline-derived CDR1 and CDR2 are LGHDT and YNNKEL (reference sequence). This CDR3 has 17 residues. The authors ran a second PCR of 7 to 11 cycles using a sample-barcoded 5' primer and a J-beta primer mix. Every cDNA molecule bore a tag from a template-switch adaptor containing 12 random nucleotides. TCRdb re-derived calls from the 5' RACE reads in MiXCR, one entry per CDR3 protein. In the table there are fewer than 900,000 distinct CDR3 sequences, more than 40% of which are singletons. This clonotype was obtained from a woman in her fifties or sixties in good health. This chain joins TRBV3-1 and TRBJ2-5; D possibly matches TRBD1 or TRBD2 (5 bases each). Sequencing was carried out using blood. DNA for the CDR3: TGTGCCAGCAGCCAAGATAAGGGGAGAGCGCAGGGAGAGACCCAGTACTTC. This codes for CASSQDKGRAQGETQYF.